This T cell receptor (beta chain) was captured in a study of regulatory T cells in long-lasting Graves disease. According to the study, TCR beta libraries were built with iRepertoire HTBI primers and CDR3-region Arm-PCR. MiXCR, run by TCRdb on the multiplex PCR reads, gives a single entry per CDR3 protein. The data contain about 220,000 distinct CDR3 sequences, roughly 18% of them singletons. The time point denotes: newly diagnosed GD, antithyroid drugs for less than 3 months. After RNA was extracted from PBMCs, the TCR library was made from it. V was cut by 3 bases and J by 1 base, with 12 bases left in between. The CDR3 runs 15 residues. Germline V gene lookup returns CDR1 MNHEY and CDR2 SMNVEV (reference sequence). Separately, the same data were catalogued under a study of T cells in Graves' hyperthyroidism and ophthalmopathy.

The genes are TRBV27 and TRBJ1-1; weak D call: TRBD1 (6 bases). The sample was peripheral blood mononuclear cells (PBMCs), taken at new diagnosis, from a patient treated with antithyroid drugs. This clonotype was obtained from a woman between 25 and 40 years old with Graves disease. This CDR3 is CASSFSGAANTEAFF. The CDR3, as DNA: TGTGCCAGCAGTTTTTCAGGGGCGGCGAACACTGAAGCTTTCTTT.